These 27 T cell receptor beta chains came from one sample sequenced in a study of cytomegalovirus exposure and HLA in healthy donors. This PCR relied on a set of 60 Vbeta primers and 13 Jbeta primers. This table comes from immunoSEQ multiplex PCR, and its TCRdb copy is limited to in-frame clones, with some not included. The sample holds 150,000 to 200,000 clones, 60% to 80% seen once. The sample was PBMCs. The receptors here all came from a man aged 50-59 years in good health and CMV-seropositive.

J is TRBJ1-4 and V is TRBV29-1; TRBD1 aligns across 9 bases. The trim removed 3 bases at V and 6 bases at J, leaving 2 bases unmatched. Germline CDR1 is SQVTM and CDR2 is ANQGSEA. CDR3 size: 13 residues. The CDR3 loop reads CSVDGTGYEKLFF. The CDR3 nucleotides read TGCAGCGTTGACGGGACAGGGTATGAAAAACTGTTTTTT.

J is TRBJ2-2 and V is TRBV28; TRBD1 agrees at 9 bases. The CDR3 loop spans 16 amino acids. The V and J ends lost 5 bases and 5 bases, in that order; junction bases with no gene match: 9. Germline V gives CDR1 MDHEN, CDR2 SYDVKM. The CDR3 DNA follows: TGTGCCAGCAGTACCTACGGACAGGGGCAAACCGGGGAGCTGTTTTTT. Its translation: CASSTYGQGQTGELFF.

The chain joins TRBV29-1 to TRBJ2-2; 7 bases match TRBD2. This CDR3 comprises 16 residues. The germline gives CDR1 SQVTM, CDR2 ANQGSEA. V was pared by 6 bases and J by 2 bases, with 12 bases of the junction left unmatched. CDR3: CSVGGGAGSNTGELFF. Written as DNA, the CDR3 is TGCAGCGTGGGGGGGGGAGCAGGCTCTAACACCGGGGAGCTGTTTTTT.

The chain's CDR3 is CASRLQGNTEAFF. As DNA, the CDR3 is TGTGCCAGCAGACTACAGGGGAACACTGAAGCTTTCTTT. The chain couples TRBV7-3 to TRBJ1-1, with a possible D match to TRBD1 (6 bases). Trimming removed 6 bases at V and 1 base at J, with 9 bases between. Germline loops: CDR1 SGHTA, CDR2 FQGTGA. The CDR3 has 13 amino acids.

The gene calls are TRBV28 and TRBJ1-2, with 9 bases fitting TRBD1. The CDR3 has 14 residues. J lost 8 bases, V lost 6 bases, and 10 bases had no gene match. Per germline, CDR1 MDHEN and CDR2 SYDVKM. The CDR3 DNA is TGTGCCAGCAGATCAACAGGGGGCCATGGAGGCTACACCTTC. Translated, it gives CASRSTGGHGGYTF.

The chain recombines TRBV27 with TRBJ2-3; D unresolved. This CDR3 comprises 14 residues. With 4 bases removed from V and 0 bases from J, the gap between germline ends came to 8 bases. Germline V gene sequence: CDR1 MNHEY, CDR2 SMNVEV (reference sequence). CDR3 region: CASSSPLSTDTQYF. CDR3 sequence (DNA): TGTGCCAGCAGTTCCCCCCTTAGCACAGATACGCAGTATTTT.

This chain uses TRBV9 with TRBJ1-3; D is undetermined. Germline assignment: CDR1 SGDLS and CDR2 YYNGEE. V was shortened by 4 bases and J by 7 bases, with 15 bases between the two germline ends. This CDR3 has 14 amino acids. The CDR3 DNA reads TGTGCCAGCAGCCCCCCTGTGGGCCCTAACACCATATATTTT. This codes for CASSPPVGPNTIYF.

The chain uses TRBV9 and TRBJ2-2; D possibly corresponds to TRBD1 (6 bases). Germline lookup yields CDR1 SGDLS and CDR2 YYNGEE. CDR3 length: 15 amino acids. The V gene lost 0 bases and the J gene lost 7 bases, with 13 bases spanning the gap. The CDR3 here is CASSVVGGNIGELFF. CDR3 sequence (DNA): TGTGCCAGCAGCGTAGTTGGGGGCAATATCGGGGAGCTGTTTTTT.

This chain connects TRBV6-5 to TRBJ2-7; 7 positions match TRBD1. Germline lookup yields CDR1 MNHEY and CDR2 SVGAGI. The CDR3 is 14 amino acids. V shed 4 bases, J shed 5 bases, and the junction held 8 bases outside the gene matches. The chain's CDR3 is CASSSRDSTNEQYV. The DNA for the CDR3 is TGTGCCAGCAGTTCCCGGGACAGTACGAACGAGCAGTACGTC.

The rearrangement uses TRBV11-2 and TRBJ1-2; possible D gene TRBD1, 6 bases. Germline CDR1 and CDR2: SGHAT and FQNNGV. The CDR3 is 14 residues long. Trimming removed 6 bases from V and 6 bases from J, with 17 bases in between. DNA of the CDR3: TGTGCCAGCAGAGCTAGGGGGTTGGGTAATGGCTACACCTTC. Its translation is CASRARGLGNGYTF.

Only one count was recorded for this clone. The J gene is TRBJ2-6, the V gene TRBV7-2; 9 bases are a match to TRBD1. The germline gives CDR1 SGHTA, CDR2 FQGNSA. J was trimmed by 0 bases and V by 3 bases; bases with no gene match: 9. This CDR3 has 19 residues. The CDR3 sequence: CASSLDPGTGFSGANVLTF. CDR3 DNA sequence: TGTGCCAGCAGCTTGGACCCCGGGACAGGGTTCTCTGGGGCCAACGTCCTGACTTTC.

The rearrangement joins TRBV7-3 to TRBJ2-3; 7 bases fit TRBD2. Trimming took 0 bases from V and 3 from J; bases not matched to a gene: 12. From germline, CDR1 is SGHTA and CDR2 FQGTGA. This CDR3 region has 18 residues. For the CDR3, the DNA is TGTGCCAGCAGCTTAACGTGGGAAGCGGGGATTGGGACAGATACGCAGTATTTT. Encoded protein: CASSLTWEAGIGTDTQYF. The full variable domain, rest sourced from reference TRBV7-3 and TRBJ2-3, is GAGVSQTPSNKVTEKGKYVELRCDPISGHTALYWYRQSLGQGPEFLIYFQGTGAADDSGLPNDRFFAVRPEGSVSTLKIQRTERGDSAVYLCASSLTWEAGIGTDTQYFGPGTRLTVL.

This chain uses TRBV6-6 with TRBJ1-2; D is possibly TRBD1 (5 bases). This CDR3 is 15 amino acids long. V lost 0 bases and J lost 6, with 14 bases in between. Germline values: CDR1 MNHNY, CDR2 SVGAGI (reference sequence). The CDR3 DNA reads TGTGCCAGCAGTTACTCGGGTACAGGAGGGGATGGCTACACCTTC. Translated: CASSYSGTGGDGYTF.

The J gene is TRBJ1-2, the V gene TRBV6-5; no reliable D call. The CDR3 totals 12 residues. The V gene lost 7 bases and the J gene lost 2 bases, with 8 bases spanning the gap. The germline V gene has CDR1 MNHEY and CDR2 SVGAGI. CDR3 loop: CASKAANYGYTF. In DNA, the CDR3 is TGTGCCAGCAAGGCAGCGAACTATGGCTACACCTTC.

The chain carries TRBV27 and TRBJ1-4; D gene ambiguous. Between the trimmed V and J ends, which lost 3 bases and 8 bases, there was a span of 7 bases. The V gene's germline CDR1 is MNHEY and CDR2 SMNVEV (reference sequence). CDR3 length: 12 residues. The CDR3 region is CASSLSGEKLFF. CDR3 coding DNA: TGTGCCAGCAGTTTGTCCGGGGAAAAACTGTTTTTT. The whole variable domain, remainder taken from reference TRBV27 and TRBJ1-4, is EAQVTQNPRYLITVTGKKLTVTCSQNMNHEYMSWYRQDPGLGLRQIYYSMNVEVTDKGDVPEGYKVSRKEKRNFPLILESPSPNQTSLYFCASSLSGEKLFFGSGTQLSVL.

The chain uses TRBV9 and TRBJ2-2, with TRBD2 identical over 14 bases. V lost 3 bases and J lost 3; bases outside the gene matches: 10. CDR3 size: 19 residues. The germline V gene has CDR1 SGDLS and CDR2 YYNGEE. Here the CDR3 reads CASSAKTGTSGGYTGELFF. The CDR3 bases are TGTGCCAGCAGCGCGAAAACAGGGACTAGCGGGGGCTACACCGGGGAGCTGTTTTTT.

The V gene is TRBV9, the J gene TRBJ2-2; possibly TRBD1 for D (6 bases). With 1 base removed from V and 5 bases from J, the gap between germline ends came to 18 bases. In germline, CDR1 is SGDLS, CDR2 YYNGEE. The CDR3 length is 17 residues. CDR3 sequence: CASSVSPGQGLTGELFF. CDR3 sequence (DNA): TGTGCCAGCAGCGTATCCCCGGGGCAGGGGTTAACCGGGGAGCTGTTTTTT.

The CDR3 coding sequence is TGTGCCAGCAGGTCCTGGGCTGGAAACAATGAGCAGTTCTTC. The encoded protein is CASRSWAGNNEQFF. The gene calls are TRBV28 and TRBJ2-1; D remains ambiguous. The germline CDR1 and CDR2 sequences are MDHEN and SYDVKM. This CDR3 is built from 14 residues. The V gene lost 6 bases and the J gene lost 5 bases, with 14 bases spanning the gap.

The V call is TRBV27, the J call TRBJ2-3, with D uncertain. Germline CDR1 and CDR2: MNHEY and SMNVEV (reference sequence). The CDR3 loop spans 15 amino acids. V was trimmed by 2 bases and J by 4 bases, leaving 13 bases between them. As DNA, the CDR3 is TGTGCCAGCAGTTTAGTTATTAGCTCAGCAGATACGCAGTATTTT. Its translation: CASSLVISSADTQYF.

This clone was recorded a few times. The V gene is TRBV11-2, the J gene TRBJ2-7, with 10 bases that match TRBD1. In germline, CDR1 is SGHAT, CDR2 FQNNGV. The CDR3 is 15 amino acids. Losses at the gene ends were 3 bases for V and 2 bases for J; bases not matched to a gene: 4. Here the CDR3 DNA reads TGTGCCAGCAGCTTGGGTGGGACAGGGGCCTACGAGCAGTACGTC. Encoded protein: CASSLGGTGAYEQYV.

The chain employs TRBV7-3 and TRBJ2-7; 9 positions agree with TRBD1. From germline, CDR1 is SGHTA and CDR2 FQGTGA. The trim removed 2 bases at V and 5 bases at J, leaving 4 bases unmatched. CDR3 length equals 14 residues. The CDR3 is CASSLSGTGNEQYF. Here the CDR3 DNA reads TGTGCCAGCAGCTTATCCGGGACAGGGAACGAGCAGTACTTC.

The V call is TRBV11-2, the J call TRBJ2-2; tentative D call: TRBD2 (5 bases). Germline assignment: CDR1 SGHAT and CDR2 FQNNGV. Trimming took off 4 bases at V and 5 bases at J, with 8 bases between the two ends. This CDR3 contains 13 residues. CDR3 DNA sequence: TGTGCCAGCAGCTCGAGGGTTACCGGGGAGCTGTTTTTT. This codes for CASSSRVTGELFF.

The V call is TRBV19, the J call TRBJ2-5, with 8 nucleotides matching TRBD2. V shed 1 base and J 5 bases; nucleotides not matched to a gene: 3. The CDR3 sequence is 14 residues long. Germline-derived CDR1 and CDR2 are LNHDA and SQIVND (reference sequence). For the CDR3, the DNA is TGTGCCAGTAGTATAGCAGCGGGGGCGGAGACCCAGTACTTC. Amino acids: CASSIAAGAETQYF.

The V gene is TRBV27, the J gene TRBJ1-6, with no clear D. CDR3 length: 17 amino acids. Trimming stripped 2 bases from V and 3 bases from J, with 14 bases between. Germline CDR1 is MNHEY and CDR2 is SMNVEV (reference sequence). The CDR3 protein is CASSLRGPLLYNSPLHF. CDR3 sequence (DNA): TGTGCCAGCAGTTTAAGAGGGCCACTCCTCTATAATTCACCCCTCCACTTT.

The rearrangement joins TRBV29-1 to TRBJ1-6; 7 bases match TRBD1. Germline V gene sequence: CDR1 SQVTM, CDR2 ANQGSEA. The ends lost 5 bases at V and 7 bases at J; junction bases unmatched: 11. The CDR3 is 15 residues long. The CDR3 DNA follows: TGCAGCGTTCGCGGGGGGGACAGCGTCAATTCACCCCTCCACTTT. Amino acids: CSVRGGDSVNSPLHF. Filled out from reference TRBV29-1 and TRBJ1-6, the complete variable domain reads SAVISQKPSRDICQRGTSLTIQCQVDSQVTMMFWYRQQPGQSLTLIATANQGSEATYESGFVIDKFPISRPNLTFSTLTVSNMSPEDSSIYLCSVRGGDSVNSPLHFGNGTRLTVT.

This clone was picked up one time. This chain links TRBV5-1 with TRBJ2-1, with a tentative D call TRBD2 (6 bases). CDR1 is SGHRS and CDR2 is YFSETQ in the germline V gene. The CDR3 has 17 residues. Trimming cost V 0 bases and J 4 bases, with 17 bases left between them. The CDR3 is CASSLGVRQGGYNEQFF. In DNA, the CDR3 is TGCGCCAGCAGCTTGGGGGTAAGACAAGGAGGGTACAATGAGCAGTTCTTC.

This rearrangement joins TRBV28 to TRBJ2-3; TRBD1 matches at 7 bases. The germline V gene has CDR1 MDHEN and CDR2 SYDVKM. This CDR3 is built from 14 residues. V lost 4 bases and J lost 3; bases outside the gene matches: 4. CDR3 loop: CASSSRGSTDTQYF. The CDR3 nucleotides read TGTGCCAGCAGTTCCAGGGGGTCTACAGATACGCAGTATTTT.